This T cell receptor (beta chain) was retrieved from a study of control samples from healthy donors and cancer patients. This clone was observed once. Using immunoSEQ multiplex PCR, the repertoire was profiled, and TCRdb retains in-frame clones only, with some absent. The sample includes 75,000 to 95,000 clones, roughly 83% seen only once; the top ten take under 40%. This CDR3 contains 14 residues. The germline V gene encodes CDR1 KGHSH and CDR2 LQKENI. V shed 4 bases and J shed 4 bases, with 14 bases lying between them. The specimen was PBMCs. The sequence derives from an older man with lung cancer. The J gene is TRBJ2-7, the V gene TRBV18, with a tentative D call TRBD2 (5 bases). This CDR3 reads CASSRIEGDYEQYF. The CDR3 DNA sequence: TGTGCCAGCTCACGAATCGAGGGAGATTACGAGCAGTACTTC. The whole variable domain, filled in from reference TRBV18 and TRBJ2-7, reads NAGVMQNPRHLVRRRGQEARLRCSPMKGHSHVYWYRQLPEEGLKFMVYLQKENIIDESGMPKERFSAEFPKEGPSILRIQQVVRGDSAAYFCASSRIEGDYEQYFGPGTRLTVT.